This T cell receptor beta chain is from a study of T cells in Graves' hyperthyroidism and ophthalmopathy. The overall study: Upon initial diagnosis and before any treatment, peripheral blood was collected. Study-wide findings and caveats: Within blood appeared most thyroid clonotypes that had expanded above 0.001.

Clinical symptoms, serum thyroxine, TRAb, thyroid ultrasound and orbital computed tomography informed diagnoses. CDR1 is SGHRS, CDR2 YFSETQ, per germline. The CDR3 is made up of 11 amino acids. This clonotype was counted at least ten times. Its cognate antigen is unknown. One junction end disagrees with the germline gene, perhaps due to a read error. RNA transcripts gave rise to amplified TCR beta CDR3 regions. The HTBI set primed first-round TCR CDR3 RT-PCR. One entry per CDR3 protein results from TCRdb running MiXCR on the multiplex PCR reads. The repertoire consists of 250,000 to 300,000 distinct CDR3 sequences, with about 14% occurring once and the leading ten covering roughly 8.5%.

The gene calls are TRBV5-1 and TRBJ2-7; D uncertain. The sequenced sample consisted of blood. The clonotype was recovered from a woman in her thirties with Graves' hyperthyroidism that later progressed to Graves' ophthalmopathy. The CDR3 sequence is CASSLGDEQYF. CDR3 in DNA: TGTGCCAGCAGCTTAGGCGACGAGCAGTACTTC. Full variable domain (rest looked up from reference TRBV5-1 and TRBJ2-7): KAGVTQTPRYLIKTRGQQVTLSCSPISGHRSVSWYQQTPGQGLQFLFEYFSETQRNKGNFPGRFSGRQFSNSRSEMNVSTLELGDSALYLCASSLGDEQYFGPGTRLTVT.